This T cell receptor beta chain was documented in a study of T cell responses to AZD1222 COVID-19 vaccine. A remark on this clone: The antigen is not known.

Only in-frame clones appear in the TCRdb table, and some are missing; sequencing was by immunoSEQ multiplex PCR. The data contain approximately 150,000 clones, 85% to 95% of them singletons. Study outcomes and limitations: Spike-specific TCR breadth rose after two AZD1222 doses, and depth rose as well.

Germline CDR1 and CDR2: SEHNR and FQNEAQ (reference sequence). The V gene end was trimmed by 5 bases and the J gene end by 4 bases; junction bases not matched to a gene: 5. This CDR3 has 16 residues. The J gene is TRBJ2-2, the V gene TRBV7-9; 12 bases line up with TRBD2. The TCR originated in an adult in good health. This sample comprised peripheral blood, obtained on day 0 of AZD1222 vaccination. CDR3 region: CASSLTSGGPTGELFF. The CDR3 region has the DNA TGTGCCAGCAGCCTGACTAGCGGGGGCCCCACCGGGGAGCTGTTTTTT.